This T cell receptor (beta chain) was identified in a study of blood T cell repertoires in COVID-19. Study-level background: COVID-19 samples from acute and convalescent phases originated in the United States, Italy and Spain. From T cells, B-cell-depleted T cells, or PBMCs came the material, which was cDNA or gDNA.

Libraries were prepared by immunoSEQ multiplex PCR; TCRdb keeps only in-frame clonotypes and omits some of them. This sample has around 300,000 clones, with roughly 90% found just once. This CDR3 contains 17 residues. Germline CDR1 SGHTA, CDR2 FQGNSA. V shed 3 bases and J 7 bases; nucleotides not matched to a gene: 9. The receptor was isolated from a woman in her twenties or thirties who had recovered from COVID-19. The chain carries TRBV7-2 and TRBJ2-2; 12 bases align to TRBD2. Sequenced sample: PBMCs or T cells enriched from blood (not recorded which). The CDR3 spells CASSLVRTSGKSGELFF. The CDR3 nucleotides are TGTGCCAGCAGCTTGGTGAGGACTAGCGGGAAAAGCGGGGAGCTGTTTTTT.